This TCR beta chain is drawn from a study of blood T cell repertoires in COVID-19 (TCRdb year 2020). About the full investigation: Collaborator samples came from the United States, Italy and Spain and covered acute and convalescent phases of COVID-19. A de-identified subject ID, COVID-19 status, age in years and sex were almost always included in the sample metadata. Subjects who had been exposed to COVID-19, were actively infected with it, or had recovered from it provided the deeply sampled blood TCRbeta repertoires that made up the dataset. The samples were drawn from the first 160 participants of the ongoing ImmuneRACE study and from 1,254 subjects provided by 6 global collaborators. A freely available public database, intended as a resource for researchers studying the immune response to SARS-CoV-2, is where the repertoires were released. Where available, HLA class I and class II types were obtained from metadata supplied by the sample provider rather than from assay-based typing. The prospective study material was composed of cDNA or gDNA derived from T cells, B-cell-depleted T cells, or PBMCs.

In Seattle, one collaborating source enrolled patients while the infection was active and tracked those patients longitudinally over the course of disease. Whole blood was collected in K2EDTA tubes by collaborating institutions according to the institutions' own protocols. For TCRbeta analysis, collaborators shipped samples in one of three forms: frozen whole blood, isolated PBMCs, or DNA extracted from either of those sample types. TCRbeta CDR3 regions were amplified from genomic DNA using the immunoSEQ Assay, a bias-controlled multiplex PCR. The source study handled its data this way. The number of nucleated cells in each sample was estimated from the amplification of reference gene primers within the assay. To quantify the absolute abundance of each unique TCRbeta CDR3 rearrangement, sequence reads were collapsed and filtered. For each sample, productive Simpson clonality was calculated as the square root of Simpson's diversity index over productive rearrangements. TCRdb carries this immuneACCESS record with in-frame sequences only. Its versions omit some clonotypes, under half of them owing to an unresolved V gene in the studies checked, with the rest unexplained. V and J calls plus clone size are reproduced from that table; the DNA served to infer D and trimming. The sample table records approximately 63,000 clones; over 75% of these occur just once. The leading ten clones occupy about 20% of the sample.

In the case of this clone: Its antigen specificity is not known. Qualities for individual bases were not recorded, and no much larger clone is one base off.

What the work shows at the level of the full study, not this receptor alone: The amount of clinical and demographic metadata varied by source and participant and was provided uncurated.

The CDR3 runs 13 residues from the cysteine to the phenylalanine. Only the CDR3 region is kept as DNA, spanning 39 bases read in frame from base 1. V was cut back by 3 bases and J by 6 bases, leaving a gap of 11 bases between them. Reading the germline V gene gives CDR1 MGHRA and CDR2 YSYEKL. The V and J genes are TRBV4-1 and TRBJ1-2, and perhaps TRBD1 as D gene, on 6 matching bases. This receptor was identified in a woman between 55 and 75 years old with COVID-19, enrolled during active disease. Input material: peripheral blood. The CDR3 protein sequence reads: CASSHQGLNGYTF. The DNA sequence is given as TGCGCCAGCAGCCATCAGGGGTTGAATGGCTACACCTTC.